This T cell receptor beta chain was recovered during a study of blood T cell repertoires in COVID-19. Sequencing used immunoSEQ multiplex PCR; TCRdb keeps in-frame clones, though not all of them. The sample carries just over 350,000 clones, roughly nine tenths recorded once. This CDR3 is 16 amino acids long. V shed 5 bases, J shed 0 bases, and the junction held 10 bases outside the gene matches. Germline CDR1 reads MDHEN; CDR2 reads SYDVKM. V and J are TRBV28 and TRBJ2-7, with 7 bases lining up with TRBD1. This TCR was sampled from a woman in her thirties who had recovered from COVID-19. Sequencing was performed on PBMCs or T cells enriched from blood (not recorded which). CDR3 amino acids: CASSPLGQYSSYEQYF. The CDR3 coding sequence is TGTGCCAGCAGTCCACTGGGACAGTACAGCTCCTACGAGCAGTACTTC.